A selection of T cell receptor beta chains follows, all from one sample in a study of Graves' ophthalmopathy and Graves' hyperthyroidism. TCRdb processed the multiplex PCR reads anew with MiXCR; each CDR3 protein has one entry. Among 560,000 or so distinct CDR3 sequences listed, roughly 40% were seen once. Material for sequencing was peripheral blood or thyroid tissue (not recorded which). Every receptor here comes from an adult man with Graves' hyperthyroidism. The CDR3 runs from the conserved cysteine through the conserved F or W. Each record gives: V gene, D gene, clone size, J gene, CDR3 protein, CDR3 DNA. A D gene is named only where the DNA matches it firmly. A clone size is listed for some rows: how often the clone was seen (once, few, many), or a class if it is expanded.

v_gene: TRBV5-1; d_gene: -; abundance: few; j_gene: TRBJ2-3; CDR3aa: CASSFGRGAFTDTQYF; CDR3nt: TGCGCCAGCAGCTTCGGGAGAGGGGCTTTCACAGATACGCAGTATTTT
v_gene: TRBV5-1; d_gene: -; abundance: -; j_gene: TRBJ2-1; CDR3aa: CASSLIAVNEQFF; CDR3nt: TGCGCCAGCAGCTTGATAGCGGTCAATGAGCAGTTCTTC
v_gene: TRBV29-1; d_gene: -; abundance: -; j_gene: TRBJ2-5; CDR3aa: CSVERGDQETQYF; CDR3nt: TGCAGCGTTGAGAGGGGAGACCAAGAGACCCAGTACTTC
v_gene: TRBV10-3; d_gene: -; abundance: many; j_gene: TRBJ2-2; CDR3aa: CAISQPRADQTGELFF; CDR3nt: TGTGCCATCAGTCAACCCCGGGCGGACCAGACCGGGGAGCTGTTTTTT
v_gene: TRBV7-9; d_gene: -; abundance: -; j_gene: TRBJ1-3; CDR3aa: CASSLSGTGDTIYF; CDR3nt: TGTGCCAGCAGCTTATCGGGCACTGGAGACACCATATATTTT
v_gene: TRBV12-3/TRBV12-4; d_gene: TRBD2; abundance: -; j_gene: TRBJ2-7; CDR3aa: CASSLGSGVSGEQYF; CDR3nt: TGTGCCAGCAGTTTAGGTAGCGGGGTCTCCGGCGAGCAGTACTTC
v_gene: TRBV4-1; d_gene: -; abundance: few; j_gene: TRBJ2-5; CDR3aa: CASSQRQLGGAGETQYF; CDR3nt: TGCGCCAGCAGCCAACGCCAACTGGGGGGGGCTGGAGAGACCCAGTACTTC
v_gene: TRBV12-3/TRBV12-4; d_gene: -; abundance: -; j_gene: TRBJ2-2; CDR3aa: CATRTATSNIGELFF; CDR3nt: TGTGCCACCAGGACAGCCACCTCGAACATCGGGGAGCTGTTTTTT
v_gene: TRBV7-8; d_gene: -; abundance: -; j_gene: TRBJ1-3; CDR3aa: CASGPSRLAGETIYF; CDR3nt: TGTGCCAGCGGCCCCAGTCGACTAGCAGGAGAGACCATATATTTT
v_gene: TRBV10-3; d_gene: -; abundance: many; j_gene: TRBJ2-7; CDR3aa: CAISPRVDEQYF; CDR3nt: TGTGCCATCAGCCCCAGGGTAGACGAGCAGTACTTC
v_gene: TRBV30; d_gene: -; abundance: many; j_gene: TRBJ1-2; CDR3aa: CAWISGNYGYTF; CDR3nt: TGTGCCTGGATCTCAGGAAACTATGGCTACACCTTC
v_gene: TRBV20-1; d_gene: TRBD2; abundance: many; j_gene: TRBJ2-7; CDR3aa: CSARTGGTSGYEQYF; CDR3nt: TGCAGTGCTAGAACTGGAGGAACTAGCGGCTACGAGCAGTACTTC
v_gene: TRBV7-9; d_gene: -; abundance: -; j_gene: TRBJ2-3; CDR3aa: CASSLEHNTDTQYF; CDR3nt: TGTGCCAGCAGCTTAGAACATAACACAGATACGCAGTATTTT
v_gene: TRBV7-9; d_gene: -; abundance: many; j_gene: TRBJ1-6; CDR3aa: CASSSGRDSPLHF; CDR3nt: TGTGCCAGCAGCTCAGGGCGGGATTCACCCCTCCACTTT
v_gene: TRBV20-1; d_gene: -; abundance: once; j_gene: TRBJ1-6; CDR3aa: CSARDGTVSSYNSPLHF; CDR3nt: TGCAGTGCTAGAGACGGGACGGTGAGCTCCTATAATTCACCCCTCCACTTT
v_gene: TRBV10-3; d_gene: TRBD1; abundance: -; j_gene: TRBJ2-7; CDR3aa: CAISPDRGPNEQYF; CDR3nt: TGTGCCATCTCCCCGGACAGGGGGCCGAATGAGCAGTACTTC
v_gene: TRBV7-3; d_gene: -; abundance: -; j_gene: TRBJ2-3; CDR3aa: CASTSRDTDTQYF; CDR3nt: TGTGCCAGCACCTCTAGAGACACAGATACGCAGTATTTT
v_gene: TRBV7-9; d_gene: TRBD1; abundance: many; j_gene: TRBJ1-2; CDR3aa: CASSVTGVGDGYTF; CDR3nt: TGTGCCAGCAGCGTAACAGGGGTTGGGGATGGCTACACCTTC
v_gene: TRBV28; d_gene: TRBD1; abundance: -; j_gene: TRBJ1-2; CDR3aa: CALRGTGEDYGYTF; CDR3nt: TGTGCCTTGCGGGGGACAGGGGAGGACTATGGCTACACCTTC
v_gene: TRBV20-1; d_gene: -; abundance: many; j_gene: TRBJ2-7; CDR3aa: CSAIATRFAEQYF; CDR3nt: TGCAGTGCTATAGCCACTAGGTTTGCCGAGCAGTACTTC
v_gene: TRBV3-1; d_gene: TRBD1; abundance: -; j_gene: TRBJ1-3; CDR3aa: CASSPQGTENSGNTIYF; CDR3nt: TGTGCCAGCAGCCCACAGGGGACGGAAAACTCTGGAAACACCATATATTTT
v_gene: TRBV20-1; d_gene: -; abundance: few; j_gene: TRBJ1-5; CDR3aa: CSASVGGSNQPQHF; CDR3nt: TGCAGTGCTAGCGTGGGGGGGAGCAATCAGCCCCAGCATTTT
v_gene: TRBV20-1; d_gene: -; abundance: -; j_gene: TRBJ1-6; CDR3aa: CSARAGRRSSYNSPLHF; CDR3nt: TGCAGTGCTAGAGCGGGAAGGAGAAGCTCCTATAATTCACCCCTCCACTTT
v_gene: TRBV10-1; d_gene: -; abundance: many; j_gene: TRBJ1-1; CDR3aa: CASSESWGEAFF; CDR3nt: TGCGCCAGCAGTGAGTCGTGGGGAGAAGCTTTCTTT
v_gene: TRBV6-6; d_gene: -; abundance: many; j_gene: TRBJ2-7; CDR3aa: CASSSTASSYEQYF; CDR3nt: TGTGCCAGCAGTTCGACGGCTTCCTCCTACGAGCAGTACTTC
v_gene: TRBV15; d_gene: TRBD1; abundance: -; j_gene: TRBJ1-5; CDR3aa: CATSRDWDRNQPQHF; CDR3nt: TGTGCCACCAGCAGAGACTGGGACAGAAATCAGCCCCAGCATTTT